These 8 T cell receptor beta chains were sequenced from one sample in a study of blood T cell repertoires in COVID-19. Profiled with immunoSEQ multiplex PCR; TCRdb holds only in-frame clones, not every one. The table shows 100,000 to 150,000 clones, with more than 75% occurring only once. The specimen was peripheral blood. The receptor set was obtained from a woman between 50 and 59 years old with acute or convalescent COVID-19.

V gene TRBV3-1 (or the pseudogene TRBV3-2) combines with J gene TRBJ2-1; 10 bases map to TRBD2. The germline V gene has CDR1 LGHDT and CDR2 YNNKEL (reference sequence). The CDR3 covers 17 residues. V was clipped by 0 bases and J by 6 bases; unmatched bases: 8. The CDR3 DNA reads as TGTGCCAGCAGCCAAGAGGGGCTAGCGGGGGCCTTCAATGAGCAGTTCTTC. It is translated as CASSQEGLAGAFNEQFF.

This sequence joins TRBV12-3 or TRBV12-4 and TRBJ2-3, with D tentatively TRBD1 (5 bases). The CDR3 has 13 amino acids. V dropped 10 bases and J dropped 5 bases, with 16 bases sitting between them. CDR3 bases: TGTGCCACCGAGTCAGGGTTTGGAGATACGCAGTATTTT. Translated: CATESGFGDTQYF.

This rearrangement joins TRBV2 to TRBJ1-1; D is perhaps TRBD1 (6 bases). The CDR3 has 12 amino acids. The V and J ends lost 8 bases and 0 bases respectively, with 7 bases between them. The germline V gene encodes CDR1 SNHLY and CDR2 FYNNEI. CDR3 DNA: TGTGCCAGCGGACAGATGAACACTGAAGCTTTCTTT. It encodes CASGQMNTEAFF.

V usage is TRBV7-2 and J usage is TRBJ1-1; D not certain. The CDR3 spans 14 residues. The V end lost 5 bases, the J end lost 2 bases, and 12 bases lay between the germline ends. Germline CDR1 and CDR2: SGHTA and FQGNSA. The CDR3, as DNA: TGTGCCAGCAGCCAATTCGGGTCAAACACTGAAGCTTTCTTT. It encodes CASSQFGSNTEAFF.

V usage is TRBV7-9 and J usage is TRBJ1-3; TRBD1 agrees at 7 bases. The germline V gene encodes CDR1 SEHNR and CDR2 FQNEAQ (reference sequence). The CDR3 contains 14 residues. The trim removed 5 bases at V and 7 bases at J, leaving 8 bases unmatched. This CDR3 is CASSTGQYGNTIYF. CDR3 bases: TGTGCCAGCAGCACGGGACAGTACGGGAACACCATATATTTT.

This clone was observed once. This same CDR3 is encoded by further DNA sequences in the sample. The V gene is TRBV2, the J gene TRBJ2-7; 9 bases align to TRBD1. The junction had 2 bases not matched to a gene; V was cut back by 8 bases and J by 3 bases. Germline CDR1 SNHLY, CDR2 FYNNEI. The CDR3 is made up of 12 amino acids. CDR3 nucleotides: TGTGCCAGCTCGGGACAGGGCTACGAGCAGTACTTC. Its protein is CASSGQGYEQYF.

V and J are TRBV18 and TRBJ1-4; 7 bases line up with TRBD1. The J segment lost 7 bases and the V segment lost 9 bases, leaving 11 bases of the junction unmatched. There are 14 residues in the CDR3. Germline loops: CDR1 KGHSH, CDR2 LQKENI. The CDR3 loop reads CASQSGTVGEKLFF. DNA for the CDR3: TGTGCCAGTCAGTCCGGGACAGTAGGTGAAAAACTGTTTTTT.

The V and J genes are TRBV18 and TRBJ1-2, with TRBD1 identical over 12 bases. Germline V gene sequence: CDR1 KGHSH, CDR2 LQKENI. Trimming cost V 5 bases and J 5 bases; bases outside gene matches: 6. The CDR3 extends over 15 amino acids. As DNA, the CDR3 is TGTGCCAGCTCATCCCGGGACAGGGGGCAATATGGCTACACCTTC. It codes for CASSSRDRGQYGYTF. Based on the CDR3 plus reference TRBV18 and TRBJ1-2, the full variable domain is NAGVMQNPRHLVRRRGQEARLRCSPMKGHSHVYWYRQLPEEGLKFMVYLQKENIIDESGMPKERFSAEFPKEGPSILRIQQVVRGDSAAYFCASSSRDRGQYGYTFGSGTRLTVV.